This T cell receptor beta chain was recorded in a study of cytomegalovirus exposure and HLA in healthy donors. Findings and caveats of the study: Previously analyzed data showed that most TCR beta V segments were productive at a frequency of about 87% or about 30%. Upon later analysis, HLA-associated TCR beta chains proved more clonally expanded than other, equally common chains. Using a false discovery rate of 0.05, a later analysis showed that approximately 18,000 TCR beta sequences were associated with HLA alleles.

Of note for this clone: The antigen remains unidentified.

13 Jbeta primers and 60 Vbeta primers were used for the PCR. This table comes from immunoSEQ multiplex PCR, and its TCRdb copy is limited to in-frame clones, with some not included. The sample includes roughly 120,000 clones, roughly 81% of them seen just once. This CDR3 comprises 15 residues. Germline-derived CDR1 and CDR2 are MNHEY and SVGAGI. The V end lost 5 bases, the J end lost 0 bases, and 11 bases lay between the germline ends. The rearrangement joins TRBV6-5 to TRBJ1-5; D may be TRBD1 (5 bases). This receptor was obtained from a woman aged 30 to 39 in good health and CMV-seronegative. The specimen was PBMCs. In nucleotides, the CDR3 is TGTGCCAGCAGTGCTGACAGAGCTAGCAATCAGCCCCAGCATTTT. Translating gives CASSADRASNQPQHF.